The TCR beta chain described here comes from a study of blood T cell repertoires in COVID-19. Study-wide background: From the United States, Italy and Spain came samples of acute and convalescent COVID-19. PBMCs, B-cell-depleted T cells, or T cells provided the cDNA or gDNA that made up the material.

This clone showed up just once. V lost 1 base to trimming and J lost 1 base, with 10 bases between them. The CDR3 loop spans 15 amino acids. CDR1 and CDR2 (germline): LNHDA, SQIVND (reference sequence). Clones were read by immunoSEQ multiplex PCR, and TCRdb kept only the in-frame ones, dropping some. The data show about 280,000 clones, with approximately 91% seen just once and 0.9% to 1% held by the top ten. The chain has TRBV19 and TRBJ1-1; weak D call: TRBD1 (6 bases). This receptor was obtained from a woman aged 40-49 years who had recovered from COVID-19. The sample taken for sequencing was peripheral blood. For the CDR3, the DNA is TGTGCCAGTAGTATAGGTCCACAGGGGAACACTGAAGCTTTCTTT. This translates into CASSIGPQGNTEAFF. Variable domain in full (rest from reference TRBV19 and TRBJ1-1): DGGITQSPKYLFRKEGQNVTLSCEQNLNHDAMYWYRQDPGQGLRLIYYSQIVNDFQKGDIAEGYSVSREKKESFPLTVTSAQKNPTAFYLCASSIGPQGNTEAFFGQGTRLTVV.